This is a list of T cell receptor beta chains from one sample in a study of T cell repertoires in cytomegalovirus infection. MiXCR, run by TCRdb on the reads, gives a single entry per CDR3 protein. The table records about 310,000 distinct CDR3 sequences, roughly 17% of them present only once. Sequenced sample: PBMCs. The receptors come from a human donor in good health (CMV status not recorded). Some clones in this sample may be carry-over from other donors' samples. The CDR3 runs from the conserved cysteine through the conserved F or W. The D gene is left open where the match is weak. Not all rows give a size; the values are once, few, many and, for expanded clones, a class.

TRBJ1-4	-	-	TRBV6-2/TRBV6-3	CASSYRAEKLFF	TGTGCCAGCAGTTACCGGGCTGAAAAACTGTTTTTT
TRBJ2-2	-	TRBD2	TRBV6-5	CASSNPGGGYTGELFF	TGTGCCAGCAGTAACCCTGGCGGGGGGTACACCGGGGAGCTGTTTTTT
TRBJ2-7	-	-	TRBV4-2	CASSQVVQSVLNSYEQYF	TGTGCCAGCAGCCAAGTGGTACAGTCAGTTTTGAACTCCTACGAGCAGTACTTC
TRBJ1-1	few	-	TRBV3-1	CASSQGEAEAFF	TGTGCCAGCAGCCAAGGGGAGGCTGAAGCTTTCTTT
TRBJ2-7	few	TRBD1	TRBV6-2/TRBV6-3	CASKETGLGEQYF	TGTGCCAGCAAAGAGACAGGGTTGGGGGAGCAGTACTTC
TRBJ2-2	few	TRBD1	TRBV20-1	CSARDPTGTGGYTGELFF	TGCAGTGCTAGAGATCCAACCGGGACAGGGGGGTACACCGGGGAGCTGTTTTTT
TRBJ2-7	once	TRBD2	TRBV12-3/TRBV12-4	CASSRGGAHYEQYF	TGTGCCAGCAGTCGCGGGGGGGCGCACTACGAGCAGTACTTC
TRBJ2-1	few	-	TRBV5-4	CASSSSQGLNEQFF	TGTGCCAGCAGCTCTTCACAGGGTCTCAATGAGCAGTTCTTC
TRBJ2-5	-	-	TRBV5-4	CASSWDQETQYF	TGTGCCAGCAGCTGGGACCAAGAGACCCAGTACTTC
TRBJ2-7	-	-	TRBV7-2	CASSLEGLRTYEQYF	TGTGCCAGCAGCTTAGAGGGACTGCGAACCTACGAGCAGTACTTC
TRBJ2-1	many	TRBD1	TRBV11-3	CASLSDRESYNEQFF	TGTGCCAGCTTGTCTGACAGGGAGAGCTACAATGAGCAGTTCTTC
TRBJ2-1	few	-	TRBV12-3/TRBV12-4	CASSRGSENYNEQFF	TGTGCCAGCAGCCGGGGATCGGAGAACTACAATGAGCAGTTCTTC
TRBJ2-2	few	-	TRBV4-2	CASSQNLAVGSGELFF	TGTGCCAGCAGCCAAAATTTAGCCGTGGGCTCCGGGGAGCTGTTTTTT
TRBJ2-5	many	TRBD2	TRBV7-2	CASSVSGGAETQYF	TGTGCCAGCAGCGTTAGCGGGGGGGCGGAGACCCAGTACTTC
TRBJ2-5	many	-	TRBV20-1	CSATMVETQYF	TGCAGTGCAACGATGGTGGAGACCCAGTACTTC
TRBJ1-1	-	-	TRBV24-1	CATSGDGYTEAFF	TGTGCCACCAGTGGTGACGGTTACACTGAAGCTTTCTTT
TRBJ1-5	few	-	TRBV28	CASSSPGGQPQHF	TGTGCCAGCAGTTCCCCGGGAGGTCAGCCCCAGCATTTT
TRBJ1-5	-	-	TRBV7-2	CASSLALGTQPQHF	TGTGCCAGCAGCTTAGCGCTGGGGACCCAGCCCCAGCATTTT
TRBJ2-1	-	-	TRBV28	CASRRGGEYNEQFF	TGTGCCAGCAGAAGGGGGGGGGAATACAATGAGCAGTTCTTC
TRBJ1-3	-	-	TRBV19	CASTRPGNSGNTIYF	TGTGCCAGTACCAGGCCGGGGAACTCTGGAAACACCATATATTTT
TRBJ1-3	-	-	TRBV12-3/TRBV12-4	CASSPFGNTIYF	TGTGCCAGCAGCCCCTTCGGAAACACCATATATTTT
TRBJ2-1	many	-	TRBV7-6	CASSLATQGSEQFF	TGTGCCAGCAGCTTAGCCACACAGGGAAGTGAGCAGTTCTTC
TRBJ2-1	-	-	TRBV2	CASSATLFTNEQFF	TGTGCCAGCAGTGCGACACTGTTTACCAATGAGCAGTTCTTC
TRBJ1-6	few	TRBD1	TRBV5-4	CASRADRGMSPLHF	TGTGCCAGCAGGGCGGACAGGGGCATGTCACCCCTCCACTTT
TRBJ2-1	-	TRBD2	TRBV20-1	CSARAGGATYNEQFF	TGCAGTGCTAGGGCGGGGGGGGCAACCTACAATGAGCAGTTCTTC
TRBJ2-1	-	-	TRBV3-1	CASSHRGWGPRRDEQFF	TGTGCCAGCAGCCACCGCGGGTGGGGCCCCCGGCGGGATGAGCAGTTCTTC
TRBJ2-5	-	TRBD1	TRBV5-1	CASSFQGVVETQYF	TGCGCCAGCAGCTTTCAGGGGGTGGTGGAGACCCAGTACTTC
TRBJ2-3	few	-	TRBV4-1	CASRGGTGTQYF	TGCGCCAGCCGTGGAGGGACGGGTACGCAGTATTTT
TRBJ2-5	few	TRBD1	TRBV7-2	CASSQGTVRETQYF	TGTGCCAGCAGCCAAGGGACAGTGAGAGAGACCCAGTACTTC
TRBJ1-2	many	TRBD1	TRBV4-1	CASRETGANYGYTF	TGCGCCAGCAGGGAAACAGGGGCCAACTATGGCTACACCTTC
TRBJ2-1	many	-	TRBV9	CASSASHSSANEQFF	TGTGCCAGCAGCGCCAGCCACAGTAGCGCGAATGAGCAGTTCTTC
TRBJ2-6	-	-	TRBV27	CASSSPQVRHSGANVLTF	TGTGCCAGCAGTTCCCCACAGGTGCGACATTCTGGGGCCAACGTCCTGACTTTC
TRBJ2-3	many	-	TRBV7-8	CASSWGSTDTQYF	TGTGCCAGCAGCTGGGGTAGCACAGATACGCAGTATTTT
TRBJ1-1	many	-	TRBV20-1	CSARAWALGFMNTEAFF	TGCAGTGCTAGGGCGTGGGCGCTGGGATTCATGAACACTGAAGCTTTCTTT
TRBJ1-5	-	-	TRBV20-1	CSASPQTSNQPQHF	TGCAGTGCTAGCCCCCAGACTAGCAATCAGCCCCAGCATTTT
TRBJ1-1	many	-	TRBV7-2	CASSRQVSTEAFF	TGTGCCAGCAGCCGACAGGTGTCCACTGAAGCTTTCTTT
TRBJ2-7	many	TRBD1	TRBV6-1	CATRRTGGNEQYF	TGTGCCACCCGCCGGACAGGGGGCAACGAGCAGTACTTC
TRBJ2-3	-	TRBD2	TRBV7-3	CASSASGGTDTQYF	TGTGCCAGCAGCGCTAGCGGGGGCACAGATACGCAGTATTTT
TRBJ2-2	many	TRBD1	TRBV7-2	CASSFAGGAGELFF	TGTGCCAGCAGCTTCGCAGGGGGAGCCGGGGAGCTGTTTTTT
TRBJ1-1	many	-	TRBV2	CASSPRGVTNTEAFF	TGTGCCAGCAGTCCCCGGGGGGTCACGAACACTGAAGCTTTCTTT
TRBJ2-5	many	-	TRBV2	CASSDGPQETQYF	TGTGCCAGCAGTGATGGGCCCCAAGAGACCCAGTACTTC
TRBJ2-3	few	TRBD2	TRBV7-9	CASSHPTGGRRDTQYF	TGTGCCAGCAGCCATCCAACGGGGGGGCGGCGAGATACGCAGTATTTT
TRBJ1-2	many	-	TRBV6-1	CASNQKTGPNGYTF	TGTGCCAGCAACCAGAAGACAGGACCGAATGGCTACACCTTC
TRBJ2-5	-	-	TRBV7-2	CASSLEQLQETQYF	TGTGCCAGCAGCTTAGAACAGCTCCAAGAGACCCAGTACTTC
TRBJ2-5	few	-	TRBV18	CASSPRGSTETQYF	TGTGCCAGCTCACCAAGGGGATCCACAGAGACCCAGTACTTC
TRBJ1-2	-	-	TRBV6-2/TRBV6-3	CASRLDSSYGYTF	TGTGCCAGCAGACTAGACAGCAGCTATGGCTACACCTTC
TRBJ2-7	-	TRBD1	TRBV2	CASSEPGQPLEEYF	TGTGCCAGCAGTGAGCCGGGACAGCCCCTTGAAGAGTACTTC
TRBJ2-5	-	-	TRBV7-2	CASSVTPDQETQYF	TGTGCCAGCAGCGTCACTCCGGACCAAGAGACCCAGTACTTC
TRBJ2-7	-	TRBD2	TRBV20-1	CSANPSSGSSYEQYF	TGCAGTGCTAACCCATCTAGCGGATCCTCCTACGAGCAGTACTTC
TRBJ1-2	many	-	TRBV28	CASSLGYTGPGGYTF	TGTGCCAGCAGTTTAGGATATACAGGGCCGGGTGGCTACACCTTC
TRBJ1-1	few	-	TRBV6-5	CASSYSDRMNTEAFF	TGTGCCAGCAGTTACTCCGACAGGATGAACACTGAAGCTTTCTTT
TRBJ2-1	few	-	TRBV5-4	CASSYRNPSYNEQFF	TGTGCCAGCAGTTACAGGAACCCCTCCTACAATGAGCAGTTCTTC
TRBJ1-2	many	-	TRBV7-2	CASSSGQRPMGGYTF	TGTGCCAGCAGCTCTGGACAGCGCCCGATGGGTGGCTACACCTTC
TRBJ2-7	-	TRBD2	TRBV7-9	CASSVTSGGLLSGEQYF	TGTGCCAGCTCCGTCACTAGCGGGGGCCTCCTTAGTGGTGAGCAGTACTTC